This is a list of T cell receptor beta chains from one sample in a study of technical replicates of blood from a few donors. TCRdb's copy holds only in-frame clones and misses some; the assay was immunoSEQ multiplex PCR. Of 75,000 to 100,000 clones listed, roughly 95% are singletons. The sample comprised T cells isolated from PBMCs. Receptors were obtained from a human donor in good health. CDR3s include the opening cysteine and the closing phenylalanine or tryptophan. D genes are given only for firm matches.

cdr3_length | j_call | d_call | v_call | cdr3_nt | cdr3_aa
13 | TRBJ2-5 | NA | TRBV15 | TGTGCCACCAGTCCGGACGGGAGTGAGACCCAGTACTTC | CATSPDGSETQYF
14 | TRBJ2-2 | NA | TRBV7-9 | TGTGCCAGCATAGGTAGCGGGAACACCGGGGAGCTGTTTTTT | CASIGSGNTGELFF
16 | TRBJ2-3 | TRBD2 | TRBV9 | TGTGCCAGCAGCGTAGCCGGGACTAGCGGGACCCATACGCAGTATTTT | CASSVAGTSGTHTQYF
15 | TRBJ2-4 | NA | TRBV19 | TGTGCCAGTAGTATAGTGGACAGAGCCAAAAACATTCAGTACTTC | CASSIVDRAKNIQYF
13 | TRBJ2-1 | NA | TRBV10-2 | TGCGCCAGCCAGGAGGTTTCCTACAATGAGCAGTTCTTC | CASQEVSYNEQFF
18 | TRBJ1-5 | NA | TRBV7-8 | TGTGCCAGCAGCCCACTATCCTTTGGGTTCAGGACTAATCAGCCCCAGCATTTT | CASSPLSFGFRTNQPQHF
12 | TRBJ1-2 | NA | TRBV30 | TGTGCCTGGAGCACAGGGAACTATGGCTACACCTTC | CAWSTGNYGYTF
12 | TRBJ2-7 | TRBD1 | TRBV9 | TGTGCCAGCAGCAGGGACAGCTACGAGCAGTACTTC | CASSRDSYEQYF
13 | TRBJ1-2 | NA | TRBV28 | TGTGCCAGCTCGACACGGACAGACTATGGCTACACCTTC | CASSTRTDYGYTF
15 | TRBJ2-7 | NA | TRBV7-9 | TGTGCCAGCAGCTCCCCGGTTGGCAGGGCGGCCGAGCAGTACTTC | CASSSPVGRAAEQYF
19 | TRBJ2-1 | TRBD2 | TRBV9 | TGTGCCAGCAGCTTCAACCCCCAGTCGACTAGCGGTTCCTACAATGAGCAGTTCTTC | CASSFNPQSTSGSYNEQFF
14 | TRBJ2-1 | TRBD2 | TRBV7-3 | TGTGCCAGCAGCTTAGCGGGAGGGGCCGGAGAGCAGTTCTTC | CASSLAGGAGEQFF
14 | TRBJ1-2 | NA | TRBV5-8 | TGTGCCAGCACCCAGGGCCCCACTAACTATGGCTACACCTTC | CASTQGPTNYGYTF
16 | TRBJ1-6 | NA | TRBV6-6 | TGTGCCAGCAGTAAAACAGGGACCCTTTATAATTCACCCCTCCACTTT | CASSKTGTLYNSPLHF
15 | TRBJ2-5 | NA | TRBV7-7 | TGTGCTAGCAGCTTAGGCGTTAGCGATAAAGAGACCCAGTACTTC | CASSLGVSDKETQYF